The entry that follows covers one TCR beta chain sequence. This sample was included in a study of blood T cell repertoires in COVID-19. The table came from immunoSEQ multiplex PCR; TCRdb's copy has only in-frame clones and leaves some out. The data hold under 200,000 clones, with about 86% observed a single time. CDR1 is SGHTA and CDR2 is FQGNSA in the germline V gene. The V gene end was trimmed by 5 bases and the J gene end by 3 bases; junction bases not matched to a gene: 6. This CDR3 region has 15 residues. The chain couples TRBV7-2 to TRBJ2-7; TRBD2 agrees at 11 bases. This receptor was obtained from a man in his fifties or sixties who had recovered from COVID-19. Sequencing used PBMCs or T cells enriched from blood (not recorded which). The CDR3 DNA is TGTGCCAGCAGCCTGACTAGCGGGGCAGGCTACGAGCAGTACTTC. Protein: CASSLTSGAGYEQYF.